This TCR beta chain was sequenced during a study of T cell responses to AZD1222 COVID-19 vaccine. Data came from immunoSEQ multiplex PCR; TCRdb stores just in-frame clones and leaves some out. The table lists about 160,000 clones, 91% of them singletons. The CDR3 extends over 14 amino acids. V shed 0 bases and J shed 9 bases, with 12 bases lying between them. CDR1 and CDR2 (germline): MNHEY, SVGEGT. The receptor comes from an adult in good health. The rearrangement joins TRBV6-2 or TRBV6-3 to TRBJ2-4, with D maybe TRBD2 (6 bases). The sequencing used peripheral blood, collected on day 0 of AZD1222 vaccination. In DNA form, the CDR3 reads TGTGCCAGCAGTTACTCTAGGAGGGAAGGCATTCAGTACTTC. Translating gives CASSYSRREGIQYF.